Below, one T cell receptor (beta chain) is given with its context. Although they were nominally healthy when sampled, donors likely had unrecorded immune exposures. The study ran its PCR with 60 Vbeta and 13 Jbeta primers. The data were produced by immunoSEQ multiplex PCR, yet TCRdb's version contains in-frame clones alone and is incomplete. The sample includes over 120,000 clones. This CDR3 region has 14 residues. Per germline, CDR1 SGHAT and CDR2 FQNNGV. The V gene end was trimmed by 8 bases and the J gene end by 3 bases; junction bases not matched to a gene: 9. The entry originates in a study of cytomegalovirus exposure and HLA in healthy donors.

This chain uses TRBV11-2 with TRBJ2-7, with 8 bases lining up with TRBD2. Sequencing was carried out using PBMCs. This clonotype was obtained from a male donor in good health and CMV-seronegative. The CDR3 here is CASGGIAGIYEQYF. The CDR3 DNA follows: TGTGCCAGCGGGGGGATAGCGGGGATCTACGAGCAGTACTTC.